The next 29 T cell receptor beta chains were all read from a single sample in a study of blood T cell repertoires in COVID-19. Sequencing was performed with immunoSEQ multiplex PCR; in TCRdb, only in-frame clones are kept and a portion is missing. The sample records around 270,000 clones, roughly nine tenths being singletons. Material: peripheral blood. These receptors were taken from a man between 60 and 75 years old who had recovered from COVID-19.

The genes are TRBV7-2 and TRBJ2-1; 9 bases map to TRBD1. Germline assignment: CDR1 SGHTA and CDR2 FQGNSA. With 5 bases clipped from V and 5 bases from J, the junction kept 4 bases outside the gene matches. The CDR3 sequence is 14 residues long. CDR3 protein: CASSQGTGNNEQFF. CDR3 coding DNA: TGTGCCAGCAGCCAGGGGACAGGGAACAATGAGCAGTTCTTC. Together with reference TRBV7-2 and TRBJ2-1, the CDR3 gives the full variable domain: GAGVSQSPSNKVTEKGKDVELRCDPISGHTALYWYRQSLGQGLEFLIYFQGNSAPDKSGLPSDRFSAERTGGSVSTLTIQRTQQEDSAVYLCASSQGTGNNEQFFGPGTRLTVL.

V gene TRBV5-1 combines with J gene TRBJ2-3; 7 nucleotides match TRBD2. In germline, CDR1 is SGHRS, CDR2 YFSETQ. This CDR3 spans 16 amino acids. The V segment lost 4 bases and the J segment 4 bases; nucleotides outside the gene matches: 12. CDR3 bases: TGCGCCAGCAGCCAGACTAGCCCTTCTAGCGCAGATACGCAGTATTTT. It specifies CASSQTSPSSADTQYF.

The rearrangement joins TRBV4-1 to TRBJ1-2; D is unresolved. Germline lookup yields CDR1 MGHRA and CDR2 YSYEKL. Trimming took off 1 base at V and 2 bases at J, with 8 bases between the two ends. The CDR3 totals 14 residues. CDR3 residues: CASSQGGLNYGYTF. Written as DNA, the CDR3 is TGCGCCAGCAGCCAAGGCGGTTTAAACTATGGCTACACCTTC.

The chain has TRBV2 and TRBJ2-7; D may be TRBD1 (6 bases). The CDR3 consists of 13 residues. Germline-derived CDR1 and CDR2 are SNHLY and FYNNEI. V lost 6 bases to trimming and J lost 3 bases, with 12 bases between them. In nucleotides, the CDR3 is TGTGCCAGCAGCCCACAGGGAATCTACGAGCAGTACTTC. It is translated as CASSPQGIYEQYF.

This clone was detected a few times. J is TRBJ1-6 and V is TRBV14; 7 bases match TRBD1. The V gene end was trimmed by 3 bases and the J gene end by 10 bases; junction bases not matched to a gene: 6. CDR1 SGHDN and CDR2 FVKESK come from the germline V gene. The CDR3 has 14 residues. CDR3 region: CASSHDRVRSPLHF. CDR3 sequence (DNA): TGTGCCAGCAGCCATGACAGGGTTAGGTCACCCCTCCACTTT.

The J gene is TRBJ1-4, the V gene TRBV2, with 7 bases lining up with TRBD1. V shed 8 bases and J 2 bases; nucleotides not matched to a gene: 5. The CDR3 sequence is 14 residues long. Looked up from germline, CDR1 is SNHLY and CDR2 is FYNNEI. CDR3 sequence: CASLEGATNEKLFF. The DNA of the CDR3 is TGTGCCAGCCTCGAGGGGGCGACTAATGAAAAACTGTTTTTT.

This clone was seen more than once but under ten times. The chain combines TRBV6-1 with TRBJ2-7, with 7 bases aligning to TRBD1. The ends lost 1 base at V and 0 bases at J; junction bases unmatched: 0. The CDR3 runs to 14 residues. Germline CDR1 MNHNS, CDR2 SASEGT. DNA for the CDR3: TGTGCCAGCAGTGAAGGGGACAGCTCCTACGAGCAGTACTTC. Protein: CASSEGDSSYEQYF.

The genes are TRBV2 and TRBJ2-7, with 7 bases fitting TRBD1. V lost 6 bases to trimming and J lost 4 bases; unmatched junction nucleotides: 15. Germline loops: CDR1 SNHLY, CDR2 FYNNEI. The CDR3 is made up of 16 amino acids. The CDR3 reads CASSVPATGQTYEQYF. The CDR3 nucleotides read TGTGCCAGCAGCGTCCCCGCGACAGGGCAGACATACGAGCAGTACTTC. Complete variable domain (other parts from reference TRBV2 and TRBJ2-7): EPEVTQTPSHQVTQMGQEVILRCVPISNHLYFYWYRQILGQKVEFLVSFYNNEISEKSEIFDDQFSVERPDGSNFTLKIRSTKLEDSAMYFCASSVPATGQTYEQYFGPGTRLTVT.

V gene TRBV4-1 combines with J gene TRBJ2-1, with D possibly matching TRBD2 (6 bases). Germline values: CDR1 MGHRA, CDR2 YSYEKL. The CDR3 is 14 residues long. V was shortened by 4 bases and J by 4 bases, with 11 bases between the two germline ends. The CDR3 nucleotides read TGCGCCAGCAGCCCCGACGGGGGATACAATGAGCAGTTCTTC. Protein: CASSPDGGYNEQFF.

This sequence joins TRBV12-5 and TRBJ1-6; D is unresolved. Trimming took off 2 bases at V and 10 bases at J, with 12 bases between the two ends. Germline-derived CDR1 and CDR2 are LGHNT and FRNRAP. The length of the CDR3 is 14 residues. The CDR3 DNA is TGTGCTAGTGGTTTGACCGGACGGGGATCACCCCTCCACTTT. This sequence encodes CASGLTGRGSPLHF.

The rearrangement uses TRBV30 and TRBJ2-5, with D possibly being TRBD1 (6 bases). With 3 bases removed from V and 5 bases from J, the gap between germline ends came to 19 bases. The CDR3 totals 15 residues. The germline gives CDR1 GTSNPN, CDR2 SVGIG (reference sequence). The DNA for the CDR3 is TGTGCCTGGAGCCCCTTCAGGGGACCACCGGAGACCCAGTACTTC. Its translation: CAWSPFRGPPETQYF.

This clone is a singleton in its sample. The same CDR3 can be traced to other DNA sequences in this sample. The V gene is TRBV5-1, the J gene TRBJ2-7, with D tentatively TRBD1 (5 bases). CDR1 SGHRS and CDR2 YFSETQ come from the germline V gene. The V end lost 5 bases, the J end lost 3 bases, and 9 bases lay between the germline ends. This CDR3 comprises 12 residues. The CDR3 bases are TGCGCCAGCAGTTTTGACAGCTACGAGCAGTACTTC. As protein: CASSFDSYEQYF.

The genes are TRBV5-1 and TRBJ2-1; 9 bases fit TRBD2. The CDR3 loop spans 16 amino acids. Germline values: CDR1 SGHRS, CDR2 YFSETQ. Germline trimming cut 0 bases from V and 7 bases from J; bases unmatched to any gene: 8. In DNA form, the CDR3 reads TGCGCCAGCAGCTTGGCCGGTAGCGGGGGTAGTAATGAGCAGTTCTTC. Protein product: CASSLAGSGGSNEQFF.

V and J are TRBV2 and TRBJ2-5; D perhaps matches TRBD1 (6 bases). Trimming removed 0 bases at V and 5 bases at J, with 10 bases between. The length of the CDR3 is 14 residues. Per germline, CDR1 SNHLY and CDR2 FYNNEI. In DNA form, the CDR3 reads TGTGCCAGCAGTGAAGCGTTGGGGGCCGAGACCCAGTACTTC. This translates into CASSEALGAETQYF.

CDR3 DNA sequence: TGTGCCAGCAGCTTAGGTTCACAGGGACGCACGACTAATGAAAAACTGTTTTTT. Its translation: CASSLGSQGRTTNEKLFF. The chain employs TRBV7-8 and TRBJ1-4, with a possible D match to TRBD1 (6 bases). The germline V and J ends were trimmed by 1 base and 2 bases, with 17 bases remaining between them. CDR3 length equals 18 residues. CDR1 SGHVS and CDR2 FQNEAQ come from the germline V gene.

This clone was recorded once. The chain recombines TRBV2 with TRBJ2-7; 10 bases map to TRBD1. Germline CDR1 and CDR2: SNHLY and FYNNEI. There are 15 residues in the CDR3. Trimming removed 3 bases from V and 5 bases from J; junction bases left unmatched: 7. The CDR3 is CASSDLGTGANEQYF. The CDR3 bases are TGTGCCAGCAGTGATTTGGGGACAGGGGCGAACGAGCAGTACTTC. The whole variable domain, filled in from reference TRBV2 and TRBJ2-7, reads EPEVTQTPSHQVTQMGQEVILRCVPISNHLYFYWYRQILGQKVEFLVSFYNNEISEKSEIFDDQFSVERPDGSNFTLKIRSTKLEDSAMYFCASSDLGTGANEQYFGPGTRLTVT.

The chain links TRBV27 to TRBJ2-2; D is unclear. The CDR3 is 15 amino acids. Germline loops: CDR1 MNHEY, CDR2 SMNVEV (reference sequence). Trimming left V 8 bases short and J 1 base short, with 14 bases between. The CDR3 is CASRRVGMNTGELFF. The CDR3 DNA follows: TGTGCCAGCCGACGGGTCGGAATGAACACCGGGGAGCTGTTTTTT.

This chain links TRBV6-5 with TRBJ2-5; 11 bases are a match to TRBD2. From germline, CDR1 is MNHEY and CDR2 SVGAGI. The V gene end was trimmed by 2 bases and the J gene end by 1 base; junction bases not matched to a gene: 3. The CDR3 is made up of 16 amino acids. The CDR3 nucleotides are TGTGCCAGCAGTTACAGCACTAGCGGGGGCCAAGAGACCCAGTACTTC. Amino acids: CASSYSTSGGQETQYF.

The gene calls are TRBV6-2 or TRBV6-3 and TRBJ1-5, with D possibly TRBD1 on 5 matching bases. CDR1 and CDR2 from the germline V gene are MNHEY and SVGEGT. The CDR3 runs 12 residues. Trimming shortened V by 4 bases and J by 6 bases, and 7 bases separated the two germline ends. CDR3 amino acids: CASSFRAQPQHF. In DNA, the CDR3 is TGTGCCAGCAGTTTCAGGGCTCAGCCCCAGCATTTT.

The V and J genes are TRBV18 and TRBJ1-1; TRBD1 matches at 10 bases. The germline V gene encodes CDR1 KGHSH and CDR2 LQKENI. The CDR3 spans 14 residues. After removal of 3 bases from V and 4 bases from J, the junction contained 2 bases not matched to a gene. CDR3: CASSPRTGGTEAFF. The CDR3 DNA reads as TGTGCCAGCTCACCCAGGACAGGGGGCACTGAAGCTTTCTTT.

This clone has just a few counts. This rearrangement joins TRBV4-2 to TRBJ2-1; D unclear. With 0 bases removed from V and 9 bases from J, the gap between germline ends came to 15 bases. CDR1 LGHNA and CDR2 YNFKEQ come from the germline V gene. CDR3 length equals 15 residues. The CDR3 loop is CASSQDQVSLSEQFF. The CDR3 DNA is TGTGCCAGCAGCCAAGATCAGGTCAGCTTGTCTGAGCAGTTCTTC.

The gene calls are TRBV11-2 and TRBJ1-5, with 8 bases identical to TRBD1. The germline V gene has CDR1 SGHAT and CDR2 FQNNGV. This CDR3 is 14 amino acids long. V trimming: 5 bases; J trimming: 4 bases; junction bases outside the gene matches: 4. CDR3: CASSGDRGNQPQHF. The CDR3, as DNA: TGTGCCAGCAGCGGAGACAGGGGTAATCAGCCCCAGCATTTT.

V and J are TRBV7-3 and TRBJ2-7; 7 bases are a match to TRBD1. The CDR3 is 15 amino acids. Germline V gene lookup returns CDR1 SGHTA and CDR2 FQGTGA. Germline trimming cut 3 bases from V and 5 bases from J; bases unmatched to any gene: 10. CDR3 protein: CASSFQTGKFNEQYF. DNA of the CDR3: TGTGCCAGCAGCTTCCAGACAGGGAAATTCAACGAGCAGTACTTC.

A note on this clone: This sample also contains other DNA sequences that code for the same CDR3. The chain has TRBV5-1 and TRBJ1-5; D ambiguous. CDR1 is SGHRS and CDR2 is YFSETQ in the germline V gene. The CDR3 is 14 amino acids. With 2 bases removed from V and 4 bases from J, the gap between germline ends came to 10 bases. The CDR3 loop reads CASSLGRGNQPQHF. CDR3 sequence (DNA): TGCGCCAGCAGCTTAGGTCGCGGAAATCAGCCCCAGCATTTT.

The CDR3 DNA reads as TGTGCCAGTAGTACGTCCCCCGGGCTAGCGGGGGGCGATACGCAGTATTTT. This translates into CASSTSPGLAGGDTQYF. The J gene is TRBJ2-3, the V gene TRBV19; 11 bases fit TRBD2. CDR1 and CDR2 from the germline V gene are LNHDA and SQIVND (reference sequence). This CDR3 has 17 amino acids. J was trimmed by 6 bases and V by 4 bases; bases with no gene match: 12.

V usage is TRBV6-5 and J usage is TRBJ1-2; D is unresolved. The CDR3 is 15 residues long. Germline CDR1 and CDR2: MNHEY and SVGAGI. Trimming pared 8 bases from V and 4 bases from J, leaving 20 bases between. The CDR3 reads CASSGYAADLYGYTF. The CDR3 nucleotides read TGTGCCAGCTCCGGTTATGCGGCAGATCTCTATGGCTACACCTTC.

This chain links TRBV3-1 (or the pseudogene TRBV3-2) with TRBJ2-2, with D hard to call. Germline lookup yields CDR1 LGHDT and CDR2 YNNKEL (reference sequence). Trimming cost V 2 bases and J 0 bases, with 10 bases left between them. This CDR3 is 16 amino acids long. CDR3 sequence: CASSQNRVSNTGELFF. The CDR3 DNA follows: TGTGCCAGCAGCCAAAACCGGGTTTCGAACACCGGGGAGCTGTTTTTT.

The chain carries TRBV9 and TRBJ1-1; a weak D match, TRBD1 (5 bases). The CDR3 spans 14 residues. Germline loops: CDR1 SGDLS, CDR2 YYNGEE. Deletions cut 4 bases from V and 3 bases from J, with 13 bases between. CDR3 nucleotides: TGTGCCAGCAGCCCCAGGGAAGTGGACACTGAAGCTTTCTTT. This codes for CASSPREVDTEAFF.

This clone was counted a few times. The V gene is TRBV9, the J gene TRBJ1-2; D may be TRBD1 (5 bases). The V end lost 0 bases, the J end lost 6 bases, and 18 bases lay between the germline ends. CDR1 and CDR2 from the germline V gene are SGDLS and YYNGEE. The CDR3 has 16 amino acids. CDR3 DNA sequence: TGTGCCAGCAGCGTAGCATCAAGGACATCGGTGCATGGCTACACCTTC. It specifies CASSVASRTSVHGYTF. Full variable domain (outside the CDR3, taken from reference TRBV9 and TRBJ1-2): DSGVTQTPKHLITATGQRVTLRCSPRSGDLSVYWYQQSLDQGLQFLIQYYNGEERAKGNILERFSAQQFPDLHSELNLSSLELGDSALYFCASSVASRTSVHGYTFGSGTRLTVV.